Listed below are T cell receptor beta chains from one sample, sequenced in a study of identical twins. TCRdb reprocessed the 5' RACE reads via MiXCR and lists one record per CDR3 protein. The sample consists of some 710,000 distinct CDR3 sequences, roughly 6% of them appearing once. The specimen sequenced was naive T cells sorted from blood. Receptors originate from a man younger than 35 in good health. CDR3s include the opening cysteine and the closing phenylalanine or tryptophan. Fields, in order: clone size, J gene, V gene, D gene, CDR3 protein, CDR3 DNA. D genes are given only for firm matches. Size is stated for part of the rows, as once, few or many counts, or as a class when the clone is expanded.

clone_size: .; j_call: TRBJ2-5; v_call: TRBV5-1; d_call: .; cdr3_aa: CASSQVGRPQETQYF; cdr3_nt: TGCGCCAGTTCACAGGTGGGCAGGCCCCAAGAGACCCAGTACTTC
clone_size: many; j_call: TRBJ1-5; v_call: TRBV27; d_call: .; cdr3_aa: CASSGDRGHRNQPQHF; cdr3_nt: TGTGCCAGCAGTGGCGACCGGGGACACCGGAATCAGCCCCAGCATTTT
clone_size: many; j_call: TRBJ2-2; v_call: TRBV20-1; d_call: TRBD2; cdr3_aa: CSAPQTSGANTGELFF; cdr3_nt: TGCAGTGCTCCGCAGACTAGCGGGGCGAACACCGGGGAGCTGTTTTTT
clone_size: once; j_call: TRBJ2-3; v_call: TRBV13; d_call: .; cdr3_aa: CASSPGGGEFSTDTQYF; cdr3_nt: TGTGCCAGCAGCCCAGGAGGCGGTGAATTTAGCACAGATACGCAGTATTTT
clone_size: many; j_call: TRBJ1-2; v_call: TRBV6-1; d_call: TRBD1; cdr3_aa: CASSEDRANYGYTF; cdr3_nt: TGTGCCAGCAGTGAGGACAGGGCGAACTATGGCTACACCTTC
clone_size: many; j_call: TRBJ1-4; v_call: TRBV25-1; d_call: .; cdr3_aa: CASSEFHEKLFF; cdr3_nt: TGTGCCAGCAGTGAATTTCATGAAAAACTGTTTTTT
clone_size: .; j_call: TRBJ2-3; v_call: TRBV5-1; d_call: .; cdr3_aa: CASSLASRDADTQYF; cdr3_nt: TGCGCCAGCAGCTTGGCATCCAGGGACGCAGATACGCAGTATTTT
clone_size: many; j_call: TRBJ1-1; v_call: TRBV7-9; d_call: .; cdr3_aa: CASSFTGESLYTEAFF; cdr3_nt: TGTGCCAGCAGCTTTACGGGAGAGTCGTTATACACTGAAGCTTTCTTT
clone_size: many; j_call: TRBJ1-1; v_call: TRBV5-1; d_call: .; cdr3_aa: CASSGGTEAFF; cdr3_nt: TGCGCCAGCAGCGGGGGTACTGAAGCTTTCTTT
clone_size: many; j_call: TRBJ1-5; v_call: TRBV10-3; d_call: TRBD1; cdr3_aa: CAISTEYRGVNQPQHF; cdr3_nt: TGTGCCATCAGTACAGAATACAGGGGGGTCAATCAGCCCCAGCATTTT
clone_size: few; j_call: TRBJ2-1; v_call: TRBV20-1; d_call: .; cdr3_aa: CSAKGRTTTPYNEQFF; cdr3_nt: TGCAGTGCTAAGGGTAGGACTACAACCCCCTACAATGAGCAGTTCTTC
clone_size: few; j_call: TRBJ1-4; v_call: TRBV7-9; d_call: TRBD1; cdr3_aa: CASSLDRGFNEKLFF; cdr3_nt: TGTGCCAGCAGCCTCGACAGGGGGTTTAATGAAAAACTGTTTTTT
clone_size: many; j_call: TRBJ2-1; v_call: TRBV12-3/TRBV12-4; d_call: .; cdr3_aa: CASRYRDEQFF; cdr3_nt: TGTGCCAGCAGGTACAGGGATGAGCAGTTCTTC
clone_size: many; j_call: TRBJ1-1; v_call: TRBV12-3/TRBV12-4; d_call: TRBD1; cdr3_aa: CASSTGQEGEAFF; cdr3_nt: TGTGCCAGCAGTACAGGACAGGAAGGGGAAGCTTTCTTT
clone_size: many; j_call: TRBJ2-3; v_call: TRBV5-1; d_call: .; cdr3_aa: CASSLVPSSTDTQYF; cdr3_nt: TGCGCCAGCAGCTTGGTTCCTTCTAGCACAGATACGCAGTATTTT
clone_size: many; j_call: TRBJ2-2; v_call: TRBV10-3; d_call: .; cdr3_aa: CAISGLASRAGELFF; cdr3_nt: TGTGCCATCAGTGGGCTAGCATCGAGAGCCGGGGAGCTGTTTTTT
clone_size: many; j_call: TRBJ2-3; v_call: TRBV25-1; d_call: .; cdr3_aa: CASSDPELHTQYF; cdr3_nt: TGTGCCAGCAGTGACCCGGAACTCCATACGCAGTATTTT
clone_size: many; j_call: TRBJ1-3; v_call: TRBV27; d_call: .; cdr3_aa: CASAADGNSGNTIYF; cdr3_nt: TGTGCCAGCGCGGCTGACGGAAACTCTGGAAACACCATATATTTT
clone_size: many; j_call: TRBJ2-1; v_call: TRBV24-1; d_call: TRBD2; cdr3_aa: CATSHSGHSYNEQFF; cdr3_nt: TGTGCCACCAGTCATAGCGGGCACTCCTACAATGAGCAGTTCTTC
clone_size: .; j_call: TRBJ1-2; v_call: TRBV7-9; d_call: TRBD1; cdr3_aa: CASSLDRGRTF; cdr3_nt: TGTGCCAGCAGCTTGGACAGGGGAAGAACCTTC
clone_size: .; j_call: TRBJ1-5; v_call: TRBV9; d_call: .; cdr3_aa: CASSGPGQNQPQHF; cdr3_nt: TGTGCCAGCAGCGGGCCGGGTCAAAATCAGCCCCAGCATTTT
clone_size: .; j_call: TRBJ2-7; v_call: TRBV5-5; d_call: .; cdr3_aa: CASSLRGATYEQYF; cdr3_nt: TGTGCCAGCAGCCTTCGGGGGGCAACCTACGAGCAGTACTTC